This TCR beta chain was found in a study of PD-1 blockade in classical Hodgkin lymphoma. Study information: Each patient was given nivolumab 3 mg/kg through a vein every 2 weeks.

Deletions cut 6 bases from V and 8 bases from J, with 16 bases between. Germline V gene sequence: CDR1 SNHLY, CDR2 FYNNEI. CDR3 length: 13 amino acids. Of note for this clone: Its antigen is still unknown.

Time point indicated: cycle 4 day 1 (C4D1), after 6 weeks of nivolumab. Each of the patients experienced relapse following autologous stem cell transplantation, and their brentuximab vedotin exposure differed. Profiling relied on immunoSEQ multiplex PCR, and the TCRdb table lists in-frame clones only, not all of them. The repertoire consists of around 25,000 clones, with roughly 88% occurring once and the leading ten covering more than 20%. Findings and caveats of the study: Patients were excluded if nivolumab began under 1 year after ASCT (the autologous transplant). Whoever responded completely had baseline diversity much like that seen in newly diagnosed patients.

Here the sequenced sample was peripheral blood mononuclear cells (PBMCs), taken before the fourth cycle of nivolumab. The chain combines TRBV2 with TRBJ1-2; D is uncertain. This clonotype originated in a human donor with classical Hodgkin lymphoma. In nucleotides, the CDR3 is TGTGCCAGCAGAAGAGTGGTTTTGTCGGGCTACACCTTC. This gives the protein CASRRVVLSGYTF.